The 12 T cell receptor beta chains in this list originate from one sample, sequenced in a study of cytomegalovirus exposure and HLA in healthy donors. The PCR used 60 Vbeta and 13 Jbeta primers. Sequencing used immunoSEQ multiplex PCR; TCRdb keeps in-frame clones, though not all of them. The data show about 300,000 clones, roughly 85% seen once. What was sequenced was PBMCs. Receptor source: a man aged 35 to 55 in good health and CMV-seropositive.

This rearrangement joins TRBV11-3 to TRBJ2-1; 7 positions match TRBD2. CDR3 length: 15 residues. Germline lookup yields CDR1 SGHNT and CDR2 YENEEA. The junction had 12 bases not matched to a gene; V was cut back by 5 bases and J by 8 bases. The CDR3 spells CASSPGAGAGHEQFF. The CDR3 DNA follows: TGTGCCAGCAGCCCCGGGGCGGGAGCCGGGCATGAGCAGTTCTTC. Full variable domain (rest looked up from reference TRBV11-3 and TRBJ2-1): EAGVVQSPRYKIIEKKQPVAFWCNPISGHNTLYWYLQNLGQGPELLIRYENEEAVDDSQLPKDRFSAERLKGVDSTLKIQPAELGDSAVYLCASSPGAGAGHEQFFGPGTRLTVL.

V is TRBV27 and J is TRBJ2-7; 7 bases are a match to TRBD1. This CDR3 is built from 20 residues. CDR1 MNHEY and CDR2 SMNVEV come from the germline V gene (reference sequence). Trimming cost V 6 bases and J 2 bases; bases outside gene matches: 25. CDR3 nucleotide sequence: TGTGCCAGCAGCAATTCAAGAGGGACAGTCGGATCCTTCACCCCCTACGAGCAGTACTTC. This sequence encodes CASSNSRGTVGSFTPYEQYF.

The V gene is TRBV4-2, the J gene TRBJ2-7, with TRBD1 matching 9 bases. The CDR3 runs 18 residues. Germline V gives CDR1 LGHNA, CDR2 YNFKEQ. With 2 bases clipped from V and 3 bases from J, the junction kept 14 bases outside the gene matches. CDR3 nucleotides: TGTGCCAGCAGCCAATCGGGTCCATCGGGACAGGGTATCTACGAGCAGTACTTC. Translated: CASSQSGPSGQGIYEQYF.

This clone has only a few counts. This chain uses TRBV2 with TRBJ1-1; D not certain. This CDR3 contains 14 residues. Looked up from germline, CDR1 is SNHLY and CDR2 is FYNNEI. V gave up 3 bases and J gave up 4 bases, with 12 bases separating them. The CDR3 protein is CASSEVYEGTEAFF. The CDR3 DNA reads as TGTGCCAGCAGTGAGGTCTATGAGGGCACTGAAGCTTTCTTT.

The V gene is TRBV4-2, the J gene TRBJ2-3; no definite D call. The V end lost 8 bases, the J end lost 0 bases, and 12 bases lay between the germline ends. This CDR3 is 14 amino acids long. Germline loops: CDR1 LGHNA, CDR2 YNFKEQ. The CDR3 spells CASAPRGSTDTQYF. As DNA, the CDR3 is TGTGCCAGCGCCCCCCGCGGCAGCACAGATACGCAGTATTTT.

This chain joins TRBV5-4 and TRBJ2-7, with 8 bases identical to TRBD2. With V trimmed by 2 bases and J by 3 bases, 4 bases remained unmatched. Germline assignment: CDR1 SGHNT and CDR2 YYREEE (reference sequence). CDR3 size: 14 residues. The CDR3, as DNA: TGTGCCAGCAGCTTCCCCGGGACTAGCTACGAGCAGTACTTC. As protein: CASSFPGTSYEQYF.

In this sample, this clone turned up once. The chain recombines TRBV28 with TRBJ2-5, with 7 bases that match TRBD2. The J call is in doubt because the DNA end fits TRBJ2-7 better. Germline V gene data show CDR1 as MDHEN and CDR2 as SYDVKM. The CDR3 contains 14 residues. In DNA, the CDR3 is TGTGCCAGCAGCTCCGGGACTAAGCCCTACGAGCAGTACTTC. It translates to CASSSGTKPYEQYF.

V is TRBV6-5 and J is TRBJ2-5; the D gene is possibly TRBD1 (6 bases). The V gene lost 8 bases and the J gene lost 3 bases, with 16 bases spanning the gap. Germline V gene data show CDR1 as MNHEY and CDR2 as SVGAGI. This CDR3 spans 14 amino acids. The CDR3 nucleotides are TGTGCCAGCGGACCGACAGGAAACAAAGAGACCCAGTACTTC. Its translation: CASGPTGNKETQYF.

With regard to this clone: A junction end diverges from the germline sequence, so it may reflect a read error. The V and J genes are TRBV7-9 and TRBJ1-1; weak D call: TRBD1 (5 bases). From germline, CDR1 is SEHNR and CDR2 FQNEAQ (reference sequence). The CDR3 sequence is 12 residues long. The CDR3 protein is CSSSQDSTEAFF. DNA for the CDR3: TGTTCCAGCAGTCAAGACAGTACTGAAGCTTTCTTT.

The gene calls are TRBV18 and TRBJ2-7; tentative D call: TRBD2 (7 bases). The CDR3 is 16 amino acids. CDR1 and CDR2 from the germline V gene are KGHSH and LQKENI. V was shortened by 2 bases and J by 2 bases, with 16 bases between the two germline ends. CDR3 amino acids: CASSPRGTNRPYEQYF. In DNA, the CDR3 is TGTGCCAGCTCACCAAGGGGGACTAACAGACCCTACGAGCAGTACTTC.

The chain combines TRBV5-4 with TRBJ2-1; D perhaps matches TRBD1 (5 bases). CDR1 SGHNT and CDR2 YYREEE come from the germline V gene (reference sequence). Trimming stripped 4 bases from V and 5 bases from J, with 16 bases between. The length of the CDR3 is 15 residues. CDR3 loop: CASSLGARSDNEQFF. CDR3 coding DNA: TGTGCCAGCAGCCTTGGGGCGCGGAGCGACAATGAGCAGTTCTTC. The full variable domain, with the rest looked up from reference TRBV5-4 and TRBJ2-1, is ETGVTQSPTHLIKTRGQQVTLRCSSQSGHNTVSWYQQALGQGPQFIFQYYREEENGRGNFPPRFSGLQFPNYSSELNVNALELDDSALYLCASSLGARSDNEQFFGPGTRLTVL.

The J gene is TRBJ2-7, the V gene TRBV15; 12 nucleotides line up with TRBD2. The junction had 3 bases not matched to a gene; V was cut back by 8 bases and J by 1 base. This CDR3 comprises 14 residues. Germline loops: CDR1 LNHNV, CDR2 YYDKDF (reference sequence). Here the CDR3 reads CATSTSGRSYEQYF. The CDR3 region has the DNA TGTGCCACCTCGACTAGCGGGAGATCCTACGAGCAGTACTTC.